Listed here are 25 T cell receptor beta chains from one sample, sequenced in a study of T-cell memory formation after mild COVID-19 (dated by TCRdb to the early 2020s). Libraries were made using 5' RACE. Reads for this sample came from an Illumina NovaSeq 6000. TCRdb passed the public sequencing reads through fastp at Q25 and MiXCR, retaining productive beta sequences. One record per CDR3 amino acid sequence lists the most common genes and DNA. The sample data list approximately 500,000 distinct CDR3 sequences, and 20% to 25% of these were observed just once. The top ten hold around 13% of the sample. Sequenced sample: PBMCs or a T cell subset sorted from them (not recorded which). The source is an adult woman who had mild COVID-19 (a few samples of this study predate the infection). The sample titles of this study are shuffled in the database, so cell type and time point are left out; the donor was told from shared clones.

This chain connects TRBV20-1 to TRBJ1-2; maybe TRBD1 (6 bases). This CDR3 is built from 15 residues. Deletions cut 3 bases from V and 4 bases from J, with 18 bases between. Germline-derived CDR1 and CDR2 are DFQATT and SNEGSKA (reference sequence). This chain's CDR3 is CSASPPDSVVYGYTF. CDR3 nucleotide sequence: TGCAGTGCTAGCCCTCCGGACAGCGTCGTCTATGGCTACACCTTC.

The chain employs TRBV7-2 and TRBJ1-5, with a tentative D call TRBD1 (6 bases). The CDR3 covers 15 residues. V shed 5 bases and J shed 2 bases, with 13 bases lying between them. Germline V gene data show CDR1 as SGHTA and CDR2 as FQGNSA. CDR3 in amino acids: CASSRDNFGNQPQHF. CDR3 sequence (DNA): TGTGCCAGCAGCCGGGACAATTTCGGCAATCAGCCCCAGCATTTT.

This clonotype has a handful of counts. The V and J genes are TRBV10-3 and TRBJ1-1; TRBD1 is a possible D gene (6 bases). The germline V gene encodes CDR1 ENHRY and CDR2 SYGVKD. The CDR3 covers 11 residues. The V end lost 3 bases, the J end lost 12 bases, and 11 bases lay between the germline ends. CDR3 sequence reads: CAISEGGLSFF. CDR3 DNA: TGTGCCATCAGTGAAGGGGGACTTTCTTTCTTT.

This clonotype was detected many times. This chain connects TRBV27 to TRBJ2-3; D perhaps matches TRBD2 (6 bases). V lost 5 bases and J lost 2, with 20 bases in between. Germline CDR1 and CDR2: MNHEY and SMNVEV (reference sequence). The CDR3 runs to 17 residues. The CDR3 DNA reads as TGTGCCAGCAGTCCCTTGGGAGCGCGGGGTCTCACAGATACGCAGTATTTT. This sequence encodes CASSPLGARGLTDTQYF.

The chain carries TRBV12-3 or TRBV12-4 and TRBJ2-7; D may be TRBD1 (7 bases). The CDR3 totals 14 residues. Deletions cut 3 bases from V and 5 bases from J, with 14 bases between. The CDR3, as DNA: TGTGCCAGCAGTTTCCCAGGGGGGAGTAACGAGCAGTACTTC. It specifies CASSFPGGSNEQYF.

The chain carries TRBV29-1 and TRBJ1-2; D gene ambiguous. The V end was cut by 6 bases, the J end by 4 bases, with 9 bases between. The length of the CDR3 is 11 residues. Germline V gene sequence: CDR1 SQVTM, CDR2 ANQGSEA. The CDR3 DNA is TGCAGCGTCGCTTCAGGCTATGGCTACACCTTC. It yields the protein CSVASGYGYTF.

This clonotype showed up many times. The chain is built from TRBV2 and TRBJ2-5; TRBD2 matches 9 bases. The CDR3 has 14 amino acids. Losses at the gene ends were 6 bases for V and 5 bases for J; bases not matched to a gene: 7. The germline gives CDR1 SNHLY, CDR2 FYNNEI. The CDR3 DNA reads TGTGCCAGCAGCCCGGGCGGGGGGGCTGAGACCCAGTACTTC. It translates to CASSPGGGAETQYF.

CDR3 in amino acids: CASIISGSGNTGELFF. The CDR3 region has the DNA TGTGCCAGCATTATCAGCGGGAGTGGGAACACCGGGGAGCTGTTTTTT. This chain joins TRBV6-6 and TRBJ2-2; 8 bases are a match to TRBD2. The germline V gene has CDR1 MNHNY and CDR2 SVGAGI (reference sequence). The CDR3 sequence is 16 residues long. V lost 7 bases and J lost 1; bases outside the gene matches: 8.

The chain recombines TRBV7-9 with TRBJ1-2; D gene unclear. Germline values: CDR1 SEHNR, CDR2 FQNEAQ (reference sequence). This CDR3 is 10 amino acids long. Trimming removed 8 bases at V and 12 bases at J, with 13 bases between. The CDR3 spells CASSLSGHTF. For the CDR3, the DNA is TGTGCCAGCTCCCTTTCCGGGCACACCTTC.

This clonotype was seen a handful of times. The chain couples TRBV3-1 to TRBJ2-5; tentatively, D is TRBD2 (6 bases). The CDR3 sequence is 13 residues long. Germline CDR1 is LGHDT and CDR2 is YNNKEL (reference sequence). V lost 2 bases and J lost 5, with 9 bases in between. CDR3 sequence (DNA): TGTGCCAGCAGCCAACGGGAGCGTGAGACCCAGTACTTC. This gives the protein CASSQRERETQYF.

The chain carries TRBV4-2 and TRBJ2-7; the D gene is possibly TRBD2 (6 bases). The CDR3 length is 16 residues. V gave up 1 base and J gave up 2 bases, with 15 bases separating them. Germline V gives CDR1 LGHNA, CDR2 YNFKEQ. CDR3 sequence (DNA): TGTGCCAGCAGCCAAGTCTCAGCGGGCCACACCTACGAGCAGTACTTC. Amino acids: CASSQVSAGHTYEQYF.

This clonotype has a handful of counts. This chain connects TRBV20-1 to TRBJ2-3, with TRBD1 matching 9 bases. The CDR3 has 15 residues. Germline V gene sequence: CDR1 DFQATT, CDR2 SNEGSKA (reference sequence). V lost 4 bases to trimming and J lost 3 bases; unmatched junction nucleotides: 8. As DNA, the CDR3 is TGCAGTGCTAAGTCCGGGACAGGGCCTACAGATACGCAGTATTTT. Translation: CSAKSGTGPTDTQYF.

V is TRBV5-1 and J is TRBJ2-5, with D tentatively TRBD2 (6 bases). Between the trimmed V and J ends, which lost 0 bases and 5 bases, there was a span of 11 bases. CDR3 length: 14 residues. Germline V CDR1 and CDR2: SGHRS, YFSETQ. The CDR3 DNA follows: TGCGCCAGCAGCTTGGACGGGAGTGAGGAGACCCAGTACTTC. Translating gives CASSLDGSEETQYF.

The chain is built from TRBV5-1 and TRBJ1-1; D remains unclear. V dropped 2 bases and J dropped 1 base, with 9 bases sitting between them. CDR3 size: 14 residues. Germline V gene lookup returns CDR1 SGHRS and CDR2 YFSETQ. The CDR3, as DNA: TGCGCCAGCAGCTTTTATGGAGGGAACACTGAAGCTTTCTTT. It is translated as CASSFYGGNTEAFF.

The sample holds many counts of this clonotype. The chain is built from TRBV4-1 and TRBJ2-2, with D uncertain. CDR3 length: 16 residues. From germline, CDR1 is MGHRA and CDR2 YSYEKL. V gave up 4 bases and J gave up 5 bases, with 17 bases separating them. The CDR3 here is CASSPVIQRRTGELFF. Here the CDR3 DNA reads TGCGCCAGCAGCCCCGTCATACAGCGCCGAACCGGGGAGCTGTTTTTT.

J is TRBJ2-4 and V is TRBV4-2; TRBD2 agrees at 14 bases. Germline V gene lookup returns CDR1 LGHNA and CDR2 YNFKEQ. V lost 1 base and J lost 6; bases outside the gene matches: 2. The length of the CDR3 is 16 residues. The CDR3 loop reads CASSQVGTSGGNIQYF. DNA of the CDR3: TGTGCCAGCAGCCAAGTTGGGACTAGCGGGGGAAACATTCAGTACTTC.

The chain recombines TRBV5-6 with TRBJ2-7; D is uncertain. The CDR3 length is 14 residues. Germline V gene lookup returns CDR1 SGHDT and CDR2 YYEEEE. Trimming cost V 4 bases and J 0 bases, with 11 bases left between them. The CDR3 loop reads CASSQGPLSYEQYF. As DNA, the CDR3 is TGTGCCAGCAGCCAAGGGCCTCTCTCCTACGAGCAGTACTTC. Filled out from reference TRBV5-6 and TRBJ2-7, the complete variable domain reads DAGVTQSPTHLIKTRGQQVTLRCSPKSGHDTVSWYQQALGQGPQFIFQYYEEEERQRGNFPDRFSGHQFPNYSSELNVNALLLGDSALYLCASSQGPLSYEQYFGPGTRLTVT.

This clonotype was found a few times. The rearrangement joins TRBV3-1 to TRBJ2-1; 10 nucleotides align to TRBD2. The germline gives CDR1 LGHDT, CDR2 YNNKEL (reference sequence). The CDR3 length is 15 residues. V gave up 6 bases and J gave up 7 bases; unmatched junction bases: 9. CDR3 in DNA: TGTGCCAGCAGGGGGCTAGCGGGAGTCAAGAATGAGCAGTTCTTC. Translating gives CASRGLAGVKNEQFF.

This clonotype turned up a few times. This chain joins TRBV9 and TRBJ1-1; 7 bases fit TRBD1. The V gene's germline CDR1 is SGDLS and CDR2 YYNGEE. The CDR3 runs to 16 residues. Trimming cost V 4 bases and J 2 bases; bases outside gene matches: 11. The CDR3 protein is CASSSPSGTENTEAFF. Here the CDR3 DNA reads TGTGCCAGCAGCTCCCCCTCCGGGACAGAAAACACTGAAGCTTTCTTT. The full variable domain, with the rest looked up from reference TRBV9 and TRBJ1-1, is DSGVTQTPKHLITATGQRVTLRCSPRSGDLSVYWYQQSLDQGLQFLIQYYNGEERAKGNILERFSAQQFPDLHSELNLSSLELGDSALYFCASSSPSGTENTEAFFGQGTRLTVV.

This clonotype was detected a few times. The rearrangement joins TRBV20-1 to TRBJ1-5; possible D gene TRBD1, 6 bases. V was pared by 5 bases and J by 7 bases, with 18 bases between. The CDR3 consists of 14 residues. Germline V gene data show CDR1 as DFQATT and CDR2 as SNEGSKA (reference sequence). CDR3 sequence (DNA): TGCAGTGCTGGAGGGGGAGGGGTGATACAGCCCCAGCATTTT. It encodes CSAGGGGVIQPQHF.

The chain uses TRBV6-5 and TRBJ2-7; no clear D. The germline V gene encodes CDR1 MNHEY and CDR2 SVGAGI. This CDR3 region has 16 residues. V lost 0 bases to trimming and J lost 0 bases, with 12 bases between them. CDR3 loop: CASSYSVAASSYEQYF. In DNA form, the CDR3 reads TGTGCCAGCAGTTACTCGGTGGCTGCGAGCTCCTACGAGCAGTACTTC.

The DNA of the CDR3 is TGTGCCAGCAGCCAAGAAAATCCAAGGCACAATGAGCAGTTCTTC. Translating it yields CASSQENPRHNEQFF. The chain employs TRBV14 and TRBJ2-1; D is undetermined. V lost 0 bases to trimming and J lost 5 bases, with 11 bases between them. This CDR3 region has 15 residues. Germline V gene lookup returns CDR1 SGHDN and CDR2 FVKESK. Full variable domain (remainder filled in from reference TRBV14 and TRBJ2-1): EAGVTQFPSHSVIEKGQTVTLRCDPISGHDNLYWYRRVMGKEIKFLLHFVKESKQDESGMPNNRFLAERTGGTYSTLKVQPAELEDSGVYFCASSQENPRHNEQFFGPGTRLTVL.

This clonotype was detected a few times. This sequence joins TRBV6-6 and TRBJ2-7, with D possibly TRBD1 on 5 matching bases. The V gene's germline CDR1 is MNHNY and CDR2 SVGAGI (reference sequence). The CDR3 covers 14 residues. V was pared by 5 bases and J by 3 bases, with 14 bases between. The CDR3 DNA sequence: TGTGCCAGCAGTCATGACAGTTACCACTACGAGCAGTACTTC. Its protein is CASSHDSYHYEQYF.

This clonotype was counted a few times. The chain has TRBV4-1 and TRBJ1-1, with TRBD1 as a possible D gene (5 bases). Germline CDR1 is MGHRA and CDR2 is YSYEKL. With 4 bases removed from V and 1 base from J, the gap between germline ends came to 16 bases. The CDR3 contains 16 residues. The CDR3 region has the DNA TGCGCCAGCAGCCGCGGAGACAGTTACCAGAACACTGAAGCTTTCTTT. Its translation: CASSRGDSYQNTEAFF.

V and J are TRBV20-1 and TRBJ2-1, with TRBD2 matching over 7 bases. CDR1 and CDR2 from the germline V gene are DFQATT and SNEGSKA (reference sequence). This CDR3 comprises 13 residues. J lost 10 bases, V lost 1 base, and 7 bases had no gene match. In DNA, the CDR3 is TGCAGTGCTAGAGTCGGCCCAGCGGGAGAGCAGTTCTTC. Amino acid sequence: CSARVGPAGEQFF.